This T cell receptor beta chain appears in the sequencing data of a study of cytomegalovirus exposure and HLA in healthy donors. PCR primers comprised 60 Vbeta and 13 Jbeta primers. Produced via immunoSEQ multiplex PCR; TCRdb's table is partial and in-frame only. Seen here are 76,000 or so clones, around four fifths observed once, and the top ten hold about 9.5%. The V gene lost 0 bases and the J gene lost 7 bases, with 5 bases spanning the gap. This CDR3 comprises 12 residues. The germline CDR1 and CDR2 sequences are SGHTS and YDEGEE. This sequence joins TRBV5-8 and TRBJ1-3, with D hard to call. This TCR was recovered from a woman in her forties in good health and CMV-seropositive. Sequencing was performed on PBMCs. In nucleotides, the CDR3 is TGTGCCAGCAGCTTGGGGCCGAACACCATATATTTT. It translates to CASSLGPNTIYF.